A single sample gave rise to the 10 T cell receptor beta chains below, sequenced in a study of T cell responses to AZD1222 COVID-19 vaccine. Assay used: immunoSEQ multiplex PCR; TCRdb lists only in-frame clones, some missing. The table has about 130,000 clones, approximately 88% seen once; the top ten hold roughly 6.1%. Sequences were derived from peripheral blood, sampled 28 days after the second AZD1222 dose. These receptors were obtained from an adult who received the AZD1222 COVID-19 vaccine.

This clone was detected a few times. The chain couples TRBV5-1 to TRBJ1-3; TRBD1 matches 8 bases. Germline loops: CDR1 SGHRS, CDR2 YFSETQ. Trimming took 3 bases from V and 1 from J; bases not matched to a gene: 6. The CDR3 has 16 residues. The DNA for the CDR3 is TGCGCCAGCAGCTCTTCAGGGGGCATTTCTGGAAACACCATATATTTT. This encodes CASSSSGGISGNTIYF.

The V and J genes are TRBV5-6 and TRBJ1-6, with D hard to call. Germline CDR1 SGHDT, CDR2 YYEEEE. CDR3 length: 16 residues. The germline V and J ends were trimmed by 4 bases and 6 bases, with 17 bases remaining between them. DNA for the CDR3: TGTGCCAGCAGCCCCCCCGGGCCGGCTCTTAATTCACCCCTCCACTTT. Translating gives CASSPPGPALNSPLHF.

V is TRBV6-5 and J is TRBJ1-4; D uncertain. The CDR3 totals 13 residues. Germline CDR1 reads MNHEY; CDR2 reads SVGAGI. V was shortened by 10 bases and J by 2 bases, with 11 bases between the two germline ends. This CDR3 is CATLYVTNEKLFF. The CDR3, as DNA: TGTGCCACCCTTTATGTGACTAATGAAAAACTGTTTTTT.

The rearrangement uses TRBV12-3 or TRBV12-4 and TRBJ1-1, with D perhaps TRBD1 (6 bases). V was cut by 2 bases and J by 6 bases, with 10 bases left in between. The length of the CDR3 is 13 residues. DNA of the CDR3: TGTGCCAGCAGTTTAAGGACAGCCTCTGAAGCTTTCTTT. This sequence encodes CASSLRTASEAFF.

V and J are TRBV9 and TRBJ2-3; D is unresolved. The germline V gene encodes CDR1 SGDLS and CDR2 YYNGEE. V was shortened by 0 bases and J by 1 base, with 6 bases between the two germline ends. The CDR3 is 14 amino acids. The CDR3 nucleotides are TGTGCCAGCAGCGTAGCTCTGGGCACAGATACGCAGTATTTT. Encoded protein: CASSVALGTDTQYF.

This chain uses TRBV11-2 with TRBJ1-2; D is possibly TRBD1 (6 bases). The CDR3 runs 13 residues. Germline lookup yields CDR1 SGHAT and CDR2 FQNNGV. Trimming took off 8 bases at V and 2 bases at J, with 12 bases between the two ends. CDR3 DNA sequence: TGTGCCAGCCAAGGGGGAGGGAACTATGGCTACACCTTC. Translated, it gives CASQGGGNYGYTF. The whole variable domain, remainder taken from reference TRBV11-2 and TRBJ1-2, is EAGVAQSPRYKIIEKRQSVAFWCNPISGHATLYWYQQILGQGPKLLIQFQNNGVVDDSQLPKDRFSAERLKGVDSTLKIQPAKLEDSAVYLCASQGGGNYGYTFGSGTRLTVV.

This chain joins TRBV19 and TRBJ2-2, with D perhaps matching TRBD1 (6 bases). Germline CDR1 LNHDA, CDR2 SQIVND (reference sequence). The CDR3 contains 13 residues. Trimming removed 4 bases at V and 6 bases at J, with 9 bases between. Here the CDR3 reads CASSTQGAGELFF. CDR3 nucleotides: TGTGCCAGTAGTACACAGGGAGCCGGGGAGCTGTTTTTT.

A remark on this clone: The junction differs from germline at one of its ends, possibly a read error. This chain joins TRBV9 and TRBJ1-1; a weak D match, TRBD1 (5 bases). The CDR3 is 12 residues long. Germline V gene data show CDR1 as SGDLS and CDR2 as YYNGEE. The CDR3 coding sequence is TGTGCCAGCAGCGCCCCGGGACCAACAAAATCTTTT. As protein: CASSAPGPTKSF.

The chain employs TRBV5-5 and TRBJ2-7, with 8 bases fitting TRBD1. The CDR3 is 14 amino acids. Trimming took 2 bases from V and 3 from J; bases not matched to a gene: 4. Germline V gene lookup returns CDR1 SGHKS and CDR2 YYEKEE (reference sequence). CDR3 residues: CASSFGQGHYEQYF. The CDR3 DNA reads as TGTGCCAGCAGCTTTGGACAGGGACACTACGAGCAGTACTTC. Full variable domain (missing parts from reference TRBV5-5 and TRBJ2-7): DAGVTQSPTHLIKTRGQQVTLRCSPISGHKSVSWYQQVLGQGPQFIFQYYEKEERGRGNFPDRFSARQFPNYSSELNVNALLLGDSALYLCASSFGQGHYEQYFGPGTRLTVT.

This CDR3 is CAWSVLTGDGYTF. In nucleotides, the CDR3 is TGTGCCTGGAGTGTACTGACAGGGGATGGCTACACCTTC. The J gene is TRBJ1-2, the V gene TRBV30, with 8 bases identical to TRBD1. The J segment lost 6 bases and the V segment lost 0 bases, leaving 3 bases of the junction unmatched. The germline CDR1 and CDR2 sequences are GTSNPN and SVGIG (reference sequence). This CDR3 spans 13 amino acids.